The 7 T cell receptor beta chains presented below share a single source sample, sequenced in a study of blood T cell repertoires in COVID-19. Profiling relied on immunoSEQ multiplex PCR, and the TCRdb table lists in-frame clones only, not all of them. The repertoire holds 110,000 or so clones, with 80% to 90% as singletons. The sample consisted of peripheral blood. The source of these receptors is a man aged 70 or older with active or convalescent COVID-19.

The CDR3 sequence: CASSLTGTSFNEQFF. As DNA, the CDR3 is TGTGCCAGCAGCCTAACCGGGACTAGCTTCAATGAGCAGTTCTTC. The chain combines TRBV6-5 with TRBJ2-1, with 9 bases that match TRBD2. The CDR3 is made up of 15 amino acids. With 6 bases clipped from V and 6 bases from J, the junction kept 9 bases outside the gene matches. Germline V gene lookup returns CDR1 MNHEY and CDR2 SVGAGI.

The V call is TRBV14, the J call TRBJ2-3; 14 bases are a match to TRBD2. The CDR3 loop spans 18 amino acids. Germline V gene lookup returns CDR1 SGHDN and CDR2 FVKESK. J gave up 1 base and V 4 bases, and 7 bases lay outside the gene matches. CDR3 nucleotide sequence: TGTGCCAGCAGCCCCGGGACTAGCGGGAGTTGGGGCACAGATACGCAGTATTTT. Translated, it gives CASSPGTSGSWGTDTQYF. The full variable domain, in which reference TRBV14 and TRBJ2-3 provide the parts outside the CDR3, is EAGVTQFPSHSVIEKGQTVTLRCDPISGHDNLYWYRRVMGKEIKFLLHFVKESKQDESGMPNNRFLAERTGGTYSTLKVQPAELEDSGVYFCASSPGTSGSWGTDTQYFGPGTRLTVL.

The CDR3, as DNA: TGTGCCAGTAGTATGGGGACAACCTTCTCCTACGAGCAGTACTTC. Amino acids: CASSMGTTFSYEQYF. The gene calls are TRBV19 and TRBJ2-7; tentatively, D is TRBD1 (6 bases). This CDR3 has 15 amino acids. With 3 bases removed from V and 0 bases from J, the gap between germline ends came to 12 bases. Per the germline V gene, CDR1 is LNHDA and CDR2 is SQIVND (reference sequence). The variable domain in full, completed from reference TRBV19 and TRBJ2-7, reads DGGITQSPKYLFRKEGQNVTLSCEQNLNHDAMYWYRQDPGQGLRLIYYSQIVNDFQKGDIAEGYSVSREKKESFPLTVTSAQKNPTAFYLCASSMGTTFSYEQYFGPGTRLTVT.

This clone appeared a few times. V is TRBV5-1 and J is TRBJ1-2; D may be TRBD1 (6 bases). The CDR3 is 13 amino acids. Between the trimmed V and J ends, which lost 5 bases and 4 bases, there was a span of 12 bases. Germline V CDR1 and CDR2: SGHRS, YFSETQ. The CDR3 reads CASSADRSYGYTF. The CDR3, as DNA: TGCGCCAGCAGTGCCGACAGGTCCTATGGCTACACCTTC.

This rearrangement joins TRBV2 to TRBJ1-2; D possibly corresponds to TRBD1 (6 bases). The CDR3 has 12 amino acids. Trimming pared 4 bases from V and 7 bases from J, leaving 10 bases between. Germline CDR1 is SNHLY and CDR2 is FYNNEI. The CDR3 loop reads CASSGQVSGYTF. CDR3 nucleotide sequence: TGTGCCAGCAGTGGACAGGTCTCTGGCTACACCTTC.

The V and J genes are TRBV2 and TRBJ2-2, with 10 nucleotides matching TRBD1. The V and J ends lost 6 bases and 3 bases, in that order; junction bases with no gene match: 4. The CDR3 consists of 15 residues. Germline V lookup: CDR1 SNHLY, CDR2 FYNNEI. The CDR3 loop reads CASSPTGGYTGELFF. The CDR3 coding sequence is TGTGCCAGCAGCCCGACAGGGGGCTACACCGGGGAGCTGTTTTTT.

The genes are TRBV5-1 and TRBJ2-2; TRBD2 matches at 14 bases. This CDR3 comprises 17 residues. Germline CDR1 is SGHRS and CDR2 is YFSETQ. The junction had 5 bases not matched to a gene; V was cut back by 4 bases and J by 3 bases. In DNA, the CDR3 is TGCGCCAGCAGCCCCAGACTAGCGGGAGGGTACACCGGGGAGCTGTTTTTT. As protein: CASSPRLAGGYTGELFF.